The T cell receptor (beta chain) under discussion was sequenced for a study of vaccination and CD4 T cells after COVID-19. Sequencing of the DNA from cultured CD4+ T cells was carried out with the Oncomine TCR Beta short-read assay. It was from cultured CD4+ T cells that genomic DNA was extracted. Each CDR3 protein is one row after TCRdb ran MiXCR on the PCR reads. The repertoire has 20,000 to 25,000 distinct CDR3 sequences, about 33% of them found once; the top ten carry approximately 10%. The CDR3 extends over 12 amino acids. The germline CDR1 and CDR2 sequences are MNHEY and SMNVEV (reference sequence). Trimming removed 2 bases from V and 11 bases from J, with 13 bases in between. Regarding time point: late sampling 161 to 241 days after vaccination in a few convalescent patients. Treatment here: approximately 10-day PBMC culture with coronavirus spike peptide pools or control peptides (ViraFEST assay).

General study findings and limits: Median SARS-CoV-2-reactive clonotypes rose from roughly 22 to 38, not significantly.

Details on this clonotype: The antigen remains undetermined.

This TCR was recovered from a human donor who had recovered from COVID-19. The chain links TRBV27 to TRBJ2-7, with D unclear. Source: CD4+ T cells from blood, cultured in vitro, taken about 7 months after SARS-CoV-2 vaccination. The DNA of the CDR3 is TGTGCCAGCAGTTTAAGGGTGGGGAAGGAGTACTTC. It is translated as CASSLRVGKEYF.